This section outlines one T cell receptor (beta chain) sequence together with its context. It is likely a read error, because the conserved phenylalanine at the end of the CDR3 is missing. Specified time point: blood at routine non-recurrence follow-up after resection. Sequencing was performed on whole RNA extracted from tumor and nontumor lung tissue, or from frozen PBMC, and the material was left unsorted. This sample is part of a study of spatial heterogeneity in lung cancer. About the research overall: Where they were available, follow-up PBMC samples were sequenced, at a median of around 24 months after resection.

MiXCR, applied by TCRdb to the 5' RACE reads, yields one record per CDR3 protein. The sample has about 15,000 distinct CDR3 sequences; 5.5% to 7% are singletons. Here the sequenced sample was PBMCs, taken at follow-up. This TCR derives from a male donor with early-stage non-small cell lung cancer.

In DNA, the CDR3 is TGTGCCAGCAGCTCGCAGGACACTGAAGCTTTCTCT. This codes for CASSSQDTEAFS. The chain is built from TRBV7-9 and TRBJ1-1; D gene uncertain. V dropped 4 bases and J dropped 3 bases, with 6 bases sitting between them. The CDR3 sequence is 12 residues long. Germline V gene lookup returns CDR1 SEHNR and CDR2 FQNEAQ (reference sequence).